The present T cell receptor (beta chain) was sequenced within a study of blood T cells in healthy people across ages. Points from the study as a whole: Older age went with lower TCR beta diversity per million T cells, in a roughly linear way. Because sorting was not performed, PBMCs prevented conclusive naive versus antigen-experienced comparison. Naive T cell percentage and TCR beta diversity correlated strongly.

This clonotype was detected a few times. Its antigen is currently unknown. V trimming: 5 bases; J trimming: 2 bases; junction bases outside the gene matches: 11. This CDR3 region has 16 residues. Germline loops: CDR1 MDHEN, CDR2 SYDVKM. A second PCR of about 6 to 11 cycles used a sample-barcoded 5' primer and a J-beta primer mix. Per sample, CDR3-containing paired-end reads numbered at least 2.5 million. TCRdb itself ran the 5' RACE reads through MiXCR, one entry per CDR3 protein. The table has 1.5 million to 2 million distinct CDR3 sequences, 28% seen once. Sequenced: blood. The source of this sequence is a woman aged 25 to 39 in good health. The rearrangement uses TRBV28 and TRBJ1-1; TRBD1 agrees at 7 bases. CDR3 region: CASSPQGGARNTEAFF. The DNA for the CDR3 is TGTGCCAGCAGTCCTCAGGGGGGGGCCCGCAACACTGAAGCTTTCTTT. The full variable domain, with the rest looked up from reference TRBV28 and TRBJ1-1, is DVKVTQSSRYLVKRTGEKVFLECVQDMDHENMFWYRQDPGLGLRLIYFSYDVKMKEKGDIPEGYSVSREKKERFSLILESASTNQTSMYLCASSPQGGARNTEAFFGQGTRLTVV.